This is a list of T cell receptor beta chains from one sample in a study of T cells in Graves' hyperthyroidism and ophthalmopathy. TCRdb reprocessed the multiplex PCR reads via MiXCR and lists one record per CDR3 protein. The repertoire holds around 500,000 distinct CDR3 sequences, with under 25% as singletons. Sequencing used blood. The origin of the receptors is a woman aged 70-85 years with Graves' ophthalmopathy. Both conserved end residues are part of each CDR3. D genes are given only for firm matches. Clone size, where shown, is once, few, many, or a class for clones that have expanded.

V: TRBV7-2
size: many
D: TRBD2
J: TRBJ2-5
DNA: TGTGCCAGCAGCTTGACTGGGGGGGCCCAGTACTTC
CDR3: CASSLTGGAQYF

V: TRBV27
size: few
D: .
J: TRBJ1-5
DNA: TGTGCCAGCAGTTTCGCGAAGACTAATCAGCCCCAGCATTTT
CDR3: CASSFAKTNQPQHF

V: TRBV28
size: many
D: .
J: TRBJ2-7
DNA: TGTGCCAGCAGTTTATCAGGGGGGGGCACGAAGCAGTACTTC
CDR3: CASSLSGGGTKQYF

V: TRBV7-9
size: few
D: TRBD2
J: TRBJ2-1
DNA: TGTGCCAGCAGCCAGGGAGGGACGGGACACAATGAGCAGTTCTTC
CDR3: CASSQGGTGHNEQFF

V: TRBV9
size: .
D: .
J: TRBJ2-5
DNA: TGTGCCAGCAGCGTAGAGCCGGATAGGGCCCAGTACTTC
CDR3: CASSVEPDRAQYF

V: TRBV19
size: .
D: .
J: TRBJ1-2
DNA: TGTGCCAGTAGTATTTCCAGGGGCGTCTATGGCTACACCTTC
CDR3: CASSISRGVYGYTF

V: TRBV11-2
size: .
D: TRBD2
J: TRBJ2-1
DNA: TGTGCCAGCAGCTTGTCGGGACTAGCGGGAGTCGATGAGCAGTTCTTC
CDR3: CASSLSGLAGVDEQFF

V: TRBV3-1
size: once
D: .
J: TRBJ1-3
DNA: TGTGCCAGCAGCCAAGAATTGGAGTACTCTGGAAACACCATATATTTT
CDR3: CASSQELEYSGNTIYF

V: TRBV10-1
size: .
D: .
J: TRBJ1-1
DNA: TGCGCCAGCAGGGAAAATGGACAGAACACTGAAGCTTTCTTT
CDR3: CASRENGQNTEAFF

V: TRBV5-1
size: .
D: .
J: TRBJ2-5
DNA: TGCGCCAGCAGCTTGGCCGTGGGGACATTGCAGGGAGAGACCCAGTACTTC
CDR3: CASSLAVGTLQGETQYF

V: TRBV29-1
size: .
D: .
J: TRBJ1-2
DNA: TGCAGCGTCGGATCCCACCTACAGGTGGATGGCTACACCTTC
CDR3: CSVGSHLQVDGYTF

V: TRBV3-1
size: few
D: TRBD2
J: TRBJ2-2
DNA: TGTGCCAGCAGCCAGCGGACTAGCGAGCACACCGGGGAGCTGTTTTTT
CDR3: CASSQRTSEHTGELFF

V: TRBV2
size: many
D: .
J: TRBJ1-1
DNA: TGTGCCAGCAGTGTAAACGCCCTGGGGACTGAAGCTTTCTTT
CDR3: CASSVNALGTEAFF

V: TRBV5-1
size: .
D: .
J: TRBJ1-2
DNA: TGCGCCAGCAGCTTGGATGGGCCTGCTGGTAACTATGGCTACACCTTC
CDR3: CASSLDGPAGNYGYTF

V: TRBV5-1
size: .
D: .
J: TRBJ2-1
DNA: TGCGCCAGCAGCTTTGGGAAGAGTGGCAATGAGCAGTTCTTC
CDR3: CASSFGKSGNEQFF

V: TRBV9
size: once
D: TRBD2
J: TRBJ2-6
DNA: TGTGCCAGCAGCACCGGGACTAGCGGGCTGTACGGGGCCAACGTCCTGACTTTC
CDR3: CASSTGTSGLYGANVLTF

V: TRBV7-8
size: many
D: .
J: TRBJ2-3
DNA: TGTGCCAGCAGCTTAGGCCCTTTGGACGGGAGTTCGGCAGATACGCAGTATTTT
CDR3: CASSLGPLDGSSADTQYF

V: TRBV7-2
size: .
D: .
J: TRBJ1-2
DNA: TGTGCCAGCAGCCGCATCGGACAGTTTTCTAACTATGGCTACACCTTC
CDR3: CASSRIGQFSNYGYTF

V: TRBV6-1
size: .
D: .
J: TRBJ1-1
DNA: TGTGCCAGCAGCCGATGGTTGGACACTGAAGCTTTCTTT
CDR3: CASSRWLDTEAFF

V: TRBV30
size: .
D: .
J: TRBJ2-1
DNA: TGTGCCTGGAGGGCGCAGGGTTCCTACAATGAGCAGTTCTTC
CDR3: CAWRAQGSYNEQFF

V: TRBV5-1
size: .
D: .
J: TRBJ2-3
DNA: TGCGCCAGCAGCTCCGGGGTCGTCAGCACAGATACGCAGTATTTT
CDR3: CASSSGVVSTDTQYF

V: TRBV7-7
size: .
D: TRBD2
J: TRBJ2-1
DNA: TGTGCTAGCAGTTATACTAGCGTGGGTGAGCAGTTCTTC
CDR3: CASSYTSVGEQFF

V: TRBV7-9
size: few
D: TRBD1
J: TRBJ2-7
DNA: TGTGCCAGCAGCTTAGGGGGACAGGGAATAAAGCAGTACTTC
CDR3: CASSLGGQGIKQYF

V: TRBV12-3/TRBV12-4
size: few
D: TRBD1
J: TRBJ2-7
DNA: TGTGCCAGCACCGACACGGACAGGGAGTTCTACGAGCAGTACTTC
CDR3: CASTDTDREFYEQYF

V: TRBV19
size: .
D: .
J: TRBJ2-6
DNA: TGTGCCAGTAGTATAGGGACACCTACCCAGGGGGCCAACGTCCTGACTTTC
CDR3: CASSIGTPTQGANVLTF

V: TRBV7-8
size: .
D: .
J: TRBJ2-5
DNA: TGTGCCAGCAGCCAAGGCCCAGGGGAGGGAGAGTCCCAGTACTTC
CDR3: CASSQGPGEGESQYF

V: TRBV5-1
size: many
D: TRBD2
J: TRBJ2-1
DNA: TGCGCCAGCAGCGGAAGAGCGGGAGGGCCCGGTGAGCAGTTCTTC
CDR3: CASSGRAGGPGEQFF

V: TRBV19
size: many
D: .
J: TRBJ1-1
DNA: TGTGCCAGTAGTATGGGGGGGACTGAAGCTTTCTTT
CDR3: CASSMGGTEAFF

V: TRBV7-9
size: many
D: TRBD1
J: TRBJ2-7
DNA: TGTGCCAGCAGCCCAGGACAGGACAACTCCTACGAGCAGTACTTC
CDR3: CASSPGQDNSYEQYF

V: TRBV27
size: few
D: TRBD1
J: TRBJ2-5
DNA: TGTGCCAGCAGCGGACAGGGGCCTTTTGTGGAGACCCAGTACTTC
CDR3: CASSGQGPFVETQYF

V: TRBV30
size: few
D: .
J: TRBJ2-7
DNA: TGTGCCTGGAGGGTGGGGCCCTTCAACTACGAGCAGTACTTC
CDR3: CAWRVGPFNYEQYF

V: TRBV20-1
size: few
D: .
J: TRBJ2-5
DNA: TGCAGTCAAACCTCAATCAAAGAGACCCAGTACTTC
CDR3: CSQTSIKETQYF

V: TRBV6-2/TRBV6-3
size: .
D: .
J: TRBJ2-1
DNA: TGTGCCAGCAGTTACGGCGGGCTCCCCTACAATGAGCAGTTCTTC
CDR3: CASSYGGLPYNEQFF

V: TRBV20-1
size: .
D: TRBD2
J: TRBJ2-1
DNA: TGCAGTGCTAGAGATTCGGGACTAGCGGGAGGATACAATGAGCAGTTCTTC
CDR3: CSARDSGLAGGYNEQFF

V: TRBV19
size: .
D: TRBD1
J: TRBJ1-2
DNA: TGTGCCAGTAGGACCGGGACAGGAAACTATGGCTACACCTTC
CDR3: CASRTGTGNYGYTF

V: TRBV27
size: many
D: .
J: TRBJ1-1
DNA: TGTGCCAGCAGCCAATATAAGTCGGGGAACACTGAAGCTTTCTTT
CDR3: CASSQYKSGNTEAFF

V: TRBV7-9
size: few
D: TRBD2
J: TRBJ2-3
DNA: TGTGCCAGCAGCTTAGGGCGGACGGGGGGAGATACGCAGTATTTT
CDR3: CASSLGRTGGDTQYF

V: TRBV10-3
size: .
D: TRBD2
J: TRBJ2-1
DNA: TGTGCCATCAGTGGTGGAGCGGGAGGTCCCTACAATGAGCAGTTCTTC
CDR3: CAISGGAGGPYNEQFF

V: TRBV30
size: .
D: .
J: TRBJ1-1
DNA: TGTGCCTACCGGGGGATTTCCTGGAAGGGCACTGAAGCTTTCTTT
CDR3: CAYRGISWKGTEAFF

V: TRBV7-8
size: few
D: .
J: TRBJ1-2
DNA: TGTGCCAGCAGTCAAGGGAGGATCGGCTATGGCTACACCTTC
CDR3: CASSQGRIGYGYTF

V: TRBV20-1
size: .
D: TRBD2
J: TRBJ2-7
DNA: TGCAGTGCTCCCCCCGGGGACTACTACGAGCAGTACTTC
CDR3: CSAPPGDYYEQYF

V: TRBV6-1
size: .
D: TRBD1
J: TRBJ1-2
DNA: TGTGCCAGCAGAGGTGGGAGGGGGCCTACCTATGGCTACACCTTC
CDR3: CASRGGRGPTYGYTF

V: TRBV10-3
size: .
D: TRBD2
J: TRBJ2-2
DNA: TGTGCCATCAGTGGGACTAGCGGGAGTCAGACCGGGGAGCTGTTTTTT
CDR3: CAISGTSGSQTGELFF

V: TRBV7-2
size: many
D: .
J: TRBJ2-1
DNA: TGTGCCAGCAGCTTATCAGATTTCAATGAGCAGTTCTTC
CDR3: CASSLSDFNEQFF

V: TRBV5-1
size: many
D: .
J: TRBJ1-4
DNA: TGCGCCAGCAGCTTGGAGGGAAGAGGTGAAAAACTGTTTTTT
CDR3: CASSLEGRGEKLFF

V: TRBV7-2
size: .
D: .
J: TRBJ2-1
DNA: TGTGCCAGCAGCTTAGGGCCCAGGGTGTTCAATGAGCAGTTCTTC
CDR3: CASSLGPRVFNEQFF

V: TRBV27
size: .
D: TRBD1
J: TRBJ2-5
DNA: TGTGCCAGCGCGATATGGGCCGGGACAGGGAAAGAGACCCAGTACTTC
CDR3: CASAIWAGTGKETQYF

V: TRBV20-1
size: few
D: TRBD2
J: TRBJ2-1
DNA: TGCAGTGCTATTAGTAGCGGGAGGGCCGGAGAGCAGTTCTTC
CDR3: CSAISSGRAGEQFF